This T cell receptor (beta chain) originates from a study of T cell repertoires in cytomegalovirus infection. TCRdb analysed the reads with MiXCR anew, one entry per CDR3 protein. The sample includes 740,000 or so distinct CDR3 sequences, 35% to 40% of them seen just once. The clonotype was recovered from a human donor in good health (CMV status not recorded). Some clones in this sample may be carry-over from other donors' samples. Sequenced: PBMCs.

In DNA form, the CDR3 reads TGCAGCGGGGTACGCAGGGTGGGGACTAACTATGGCTACACCTTC. It is translated as CSGVRRVGTNYGYTF. The V gene is TRBV29-1, the J gene TRBJ1-2; perhaps TRBD1 as D (5 bases). The ends were cut back, 7 bases at V and 0 bases at J, with 18 bases in the middle. The CDR3 has 15 residues. Germline CDR1 is SQVTM and CDR2 is ANQGSEA.